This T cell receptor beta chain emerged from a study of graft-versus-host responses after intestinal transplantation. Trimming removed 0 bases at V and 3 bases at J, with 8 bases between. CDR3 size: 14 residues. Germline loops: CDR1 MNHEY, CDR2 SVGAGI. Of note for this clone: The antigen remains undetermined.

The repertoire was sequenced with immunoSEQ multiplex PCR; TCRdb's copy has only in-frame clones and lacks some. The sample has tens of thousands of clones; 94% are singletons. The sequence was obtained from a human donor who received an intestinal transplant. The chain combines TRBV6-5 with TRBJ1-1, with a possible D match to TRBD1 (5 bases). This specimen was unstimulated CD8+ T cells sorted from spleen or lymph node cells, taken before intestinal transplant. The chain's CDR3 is CASSYSGEDTEAFF. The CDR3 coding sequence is TGTGCCAGCAGTTACTCGGGGGAGGACACTGAAGCTTTCTTT.